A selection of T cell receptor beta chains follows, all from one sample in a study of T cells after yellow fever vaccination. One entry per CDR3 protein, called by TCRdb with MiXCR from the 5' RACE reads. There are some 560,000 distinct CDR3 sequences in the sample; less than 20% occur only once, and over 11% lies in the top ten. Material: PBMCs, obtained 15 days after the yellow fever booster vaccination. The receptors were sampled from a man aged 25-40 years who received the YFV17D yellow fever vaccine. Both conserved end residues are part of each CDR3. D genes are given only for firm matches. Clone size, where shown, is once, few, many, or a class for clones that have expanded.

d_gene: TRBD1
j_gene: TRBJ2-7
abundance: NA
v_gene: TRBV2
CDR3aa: CASSEIRGQNEQYF
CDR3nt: TGTGCCAGCAGTGAAATCCGGGGACAGAACGAGCAGTACTTC

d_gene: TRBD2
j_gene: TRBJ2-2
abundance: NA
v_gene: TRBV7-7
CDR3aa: CASSSGTSRHGELFF
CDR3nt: TGTGCCAGCAGCTCCGGGACTAGCCGCCACGGGGAGCTGTTTTTT

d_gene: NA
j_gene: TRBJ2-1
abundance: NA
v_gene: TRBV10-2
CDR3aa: CASATGPSYNEQFF
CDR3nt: TGCGCCAGCGCTACGGGGCCCTCCTACAATGAGCAGTTCTTC

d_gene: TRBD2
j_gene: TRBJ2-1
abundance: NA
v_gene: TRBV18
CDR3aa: CASSPMTSGSLVDEQFF
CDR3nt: TGTGCCAGCTCACCAATGACTAGCGGGAGCCTGGTAGATGAGCAGTTCTTC

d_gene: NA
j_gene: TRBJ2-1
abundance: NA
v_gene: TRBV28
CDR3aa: CASTSSSSYNEQFF
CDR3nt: TGTGCCAGCACTTCTAGCAGCTCCTACAATGAGCAGTTCTTC

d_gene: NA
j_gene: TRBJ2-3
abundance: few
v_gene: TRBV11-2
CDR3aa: CASSLDPLRRPPLDTQYF
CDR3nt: TGTGCCAGCAGCTTAGATCCACTCAGAAGGCCACCTCTAGATACGCAGTATTTT

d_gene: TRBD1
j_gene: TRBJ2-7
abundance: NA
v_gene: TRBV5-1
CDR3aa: CASSLGWTGTYEQYF
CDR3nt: TGCGCCAGCAGCTTGGGGTGGACAGGGACCTACGAGCAGTACTTC

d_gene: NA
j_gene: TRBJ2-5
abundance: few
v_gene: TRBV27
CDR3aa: CASSLTLQETQYF
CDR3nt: TGTGCCAGCAGTTTAACCCTTCAAGAGACCCAGTACTTC

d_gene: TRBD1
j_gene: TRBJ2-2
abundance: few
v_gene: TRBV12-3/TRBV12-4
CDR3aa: CASRDRVYTGELFF
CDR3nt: TGTGCCAGCAGGGACAGGGTTTACACCGGGGAGCTGTTTTTT

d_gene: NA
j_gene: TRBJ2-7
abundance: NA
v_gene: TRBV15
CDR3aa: CATSKTAWDGSYEQYF
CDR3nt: TGTGCCACCAGCAAAACAGCATGGGACGGAAGCTACGAGCAGTACTTC

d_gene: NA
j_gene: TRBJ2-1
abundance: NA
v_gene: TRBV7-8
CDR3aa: CASSFDRRLGSEQFF
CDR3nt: TGTGCCAGCAGCTTCGACCGCCGACTAGGAAGTGAGCAGTTCTTC

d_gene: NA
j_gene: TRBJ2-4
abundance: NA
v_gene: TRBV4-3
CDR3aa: CASSQGLYNTAKNIQYF
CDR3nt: TGCGCCAGCAGCCAAGGTCTCTACAATACAGCCAAAAACATTCAGTACTTC

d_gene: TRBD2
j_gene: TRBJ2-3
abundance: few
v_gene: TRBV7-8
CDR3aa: CASSPVYAGGTDTQYF
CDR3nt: TGTGCCAGCAGCCCGGTGTATGCGGGGGGCACAGATACGCAGTATTTT

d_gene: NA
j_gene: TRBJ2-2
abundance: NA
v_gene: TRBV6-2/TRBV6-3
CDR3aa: CASSRSQRVNTGELFF
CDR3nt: TGTGCCAGCAGCAGATCTCAGCGGGTGAACACCGGGGAGCTGTTTTTT

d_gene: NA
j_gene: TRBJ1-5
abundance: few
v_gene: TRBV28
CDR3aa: CASSLTADPDQPQHF
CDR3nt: TGTGCCAGCAGTTTAACGGCTGACCCGGATCAGCCCCAGCATTTT

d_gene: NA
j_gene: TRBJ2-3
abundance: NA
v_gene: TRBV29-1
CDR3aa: CSVGTSTDTQYF
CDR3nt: TGCAGCGTTGGGACTAGCACAGATACGCAGTATTTT

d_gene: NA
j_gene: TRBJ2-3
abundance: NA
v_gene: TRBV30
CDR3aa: CAWRAFADTQYF
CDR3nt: TGTGCCTGGAGAGCCTTCGCAGATACGCAGTATTTT

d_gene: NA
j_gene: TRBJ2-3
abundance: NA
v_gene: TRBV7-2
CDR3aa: CASSLAFLISTDTQYF
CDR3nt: TGTGCCAGCAGCTTAGCATTCCTCATTTCCACAGATACGCAGTATTTT

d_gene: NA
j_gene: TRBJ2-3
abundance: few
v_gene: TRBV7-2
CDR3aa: CASSLQRATDTQYF
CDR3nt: TGTGCCAGCAGCTTACAACGGGCGACAGATACGCAGTATTTT

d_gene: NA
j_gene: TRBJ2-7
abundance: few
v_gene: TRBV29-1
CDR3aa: CSVVGLVDEQYF
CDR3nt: TGCAGCGTTGTCGGACTTGTGGACGAGCAGTACTTC

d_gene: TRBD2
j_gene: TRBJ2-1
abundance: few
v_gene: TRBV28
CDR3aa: CASRETVGTSGINEQFF
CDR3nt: TGTGCCAGCAGAGAAACGGTAGGGACTAGCGGTATCAATGAGCAGTTCTTC

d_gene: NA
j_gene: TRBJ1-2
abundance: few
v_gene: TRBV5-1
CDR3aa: CASRTASYGYTF
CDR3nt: TGCGCCAGCAGGACGGCATCCTATGGCTACACCTTC

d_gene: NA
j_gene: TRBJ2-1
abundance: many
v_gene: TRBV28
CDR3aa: CASSSDGSSYNEQFF
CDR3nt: TGTGCCAGCAGTTCCGACGGAAGCTCCTACAATGAGCAGTTCTTC

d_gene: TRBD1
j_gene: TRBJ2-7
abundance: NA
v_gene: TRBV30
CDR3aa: CAWGQDSYEQYF
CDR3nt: TGTGCCTGGGGACAGGATTCCTACGAGCAGTACTTC

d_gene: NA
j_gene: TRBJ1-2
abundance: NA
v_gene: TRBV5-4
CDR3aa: CASSLGGDAGNGYTF
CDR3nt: TGTGCCAGCAGCTTGGGCGGGGATGCCGGGAATGGCTACACCTTC

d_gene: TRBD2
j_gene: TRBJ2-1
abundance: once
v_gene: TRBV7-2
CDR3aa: CASTDNVGGGFNEQFF
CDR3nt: TGTGCCAGCACCGATAATGTCGGGGGGGGATTTAATGAGCAGTTCTTC

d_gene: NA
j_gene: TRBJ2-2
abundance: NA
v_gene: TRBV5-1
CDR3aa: CASSFLQGSSAGELFF
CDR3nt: TGCGCCAGCAGCTTCTTACAGGGATCCTCTGCCGGGGAGCTGTTTTTT

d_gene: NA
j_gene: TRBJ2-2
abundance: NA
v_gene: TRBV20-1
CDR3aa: CSARSTTNTGELFF
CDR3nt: TGCAGTGCTAGAAGTACTACGAACACCGGGGAGCTGTTTTTT

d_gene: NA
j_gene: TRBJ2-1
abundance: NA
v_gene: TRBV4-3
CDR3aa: CASSQDGWGNKQFF
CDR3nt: TGCGCCAGCAGCCAAGACGGTTGGGGTAACAAGCAGTTCTTC